Included here is one TCR beta chain sequence, with context. A read error may produce the germline difference seen at one junction end. The sample is drawn from a study of blood T cell repertoires in COVID-19. There are 13 residues in the CDR3. The germline CDR1 and CDR2 sequences are MNHEY and SVGAGI. Authors' analysis steps: The authors estimated nucleated cell counts from reference gene primer amplification. Generated by immunoSEQ multiplex PCR, the TCRdb table keeps only in-frame clones and is missing some. The V and J calls and clone size come from that table; D and trimming were worked out from the DNA. The table has under 100,000 clones, around 86% seen once; the top ten hold more than 4%.

V usage is TRBV6-5 and J usage is TRBJ1-1; the match to TRBD1 covers 8 bases. Sequencing input: peripheral blood. This sequence originates from a man in his forties or fifties with acute or convalescent COVID-19. The CDR3 nucleotides are TGTGCCAGCAGGAGGACAGGGAACGCTGAAGCTTTCTTT. Amino acids: CASRRTGNAEAFF.